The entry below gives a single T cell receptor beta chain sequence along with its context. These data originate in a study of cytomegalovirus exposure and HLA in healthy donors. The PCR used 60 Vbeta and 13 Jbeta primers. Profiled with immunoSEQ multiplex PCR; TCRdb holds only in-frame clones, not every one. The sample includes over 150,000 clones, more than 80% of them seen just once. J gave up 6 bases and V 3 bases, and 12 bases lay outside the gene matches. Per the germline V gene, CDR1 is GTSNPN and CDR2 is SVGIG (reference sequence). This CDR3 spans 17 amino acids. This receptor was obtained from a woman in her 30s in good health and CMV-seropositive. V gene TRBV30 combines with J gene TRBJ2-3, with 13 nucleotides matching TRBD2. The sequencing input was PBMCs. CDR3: CAWSKSRTSGSPDTQYF. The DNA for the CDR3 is TGTGCCTGGAGCAAAAGCCGGACTAGCGGGAGTCCTGATACGCAGTATTTT.